The 24 T cell receptor beta chains reported below all come from one sample, sequenced in a study of cytomegalovirus exposure and HLA in healthy donors. Primers: 60 Vbeta forward and 13 Jbeta reverse. Repertoires were generated with immunoSEQ multiplex PCR, while TCRdb's copy carries only in-frame clones and drops some. In the table there are 120,000 to 150,000 clones, about 79% of which are singletons. Sequences were obtained from PBMCs. These receptors were obtained from a male donor in good health and CMV-seronegative.

This clone was seen more than once but under ten times. The chain links TRBV7-8 to TRBJ2-1, with D unresolved. The germline V gene has CDR1 SGHVS and CDR2 FQNEAQ. The CDR3 has 15 residues. The V end was cut by 6 bases, the J end by 1 base, with 13 bases between. CDR3 coding DNA: TGTGCCAGCAGGTTAACTGGTTCTTCCTACAATGAGCAGTTCTTC. Amino acid sequence: CASRLTGSSYNEQFF.

The chain recombines TRBV5-4 with TRBJ2-3; a possible D gene is TRBD2 (5 bases). The germline V and J ends were trimmed by 0 bases and 2 bases, with 7 bases remaining between them. The CDR3 length is 14 residues. Germline CDR1 and CDR2: SGHNT and YYREEE (reference sequence). In DNA, the CDR3 is TGTGCCAGCAGCTTGGGGGAGTTCACAGATACGCAGTATTTT. Residues: CASSLGEFTDTQYF.

This clone was seen more than once but under ten times. The chain couples TRBV19 to TRBJ1-2, with D perhaps matching TRBD1 (5 bases). V was cut by 3 bases and J by 5 bases, with 19 bases left in between. CDR1 is LNHDA and CDR2 is SQIVND in the germline V gene (reference sequence). CDR3 size: 16 residues. CDR3 bases: TGTGCCAGTAGTATCCGACAGCCCAAATCCTTATATGGCTACACCTTC. Encoded protein: CASSIRQPKSLYGYTF. The whole variable domain, filled in from reference TRBV19 and TRBJ1-2, reads DGGITQSPKYLFRKEGQNVTLSCEQNLNHDAMYWYRQDPGQGLRLIYYSQIVNDFQKGDIAEGYSVSREKKESFPLTVTSAQKNPTAFYLCASSIRQPKSLYGYTFGSGTRLTVV.

The chain joins TRBV5-6 to TRBJ2-5; 9 bases are shared with TRBD2. The DNA end is more similar to TRBJ2-7, so the J call may be wrong. Per germline, CDR1 SGHDT and CDR2 YYEEEE. The CDR3 runs to 15 residues. This CDR3 reads CASSLGGTSSYEQYF. The CDR3 DNA sequence: TGTGCCAGCAGCTTAGGCGGGACTAGCAGCTACGAGCAGTACTTC.

The rearrangement links TRBV30 to TRBJ2-5; tentatively, D is TRBD2 (6 bases). The CDR3 length is 14 residues. Germline loops: CDR1 GTSNPN, CDR2 SVGIG (reference sequence). The V and J ends lost 2 bases and 4 bases respectively, with 14 bases between them. CDR3 DNA sequence: TGTGCCTGGAGTTCACCGGGACTTCGAGAGACCCAGTACTTC. This codes for CAWSSPGLRETQYF.

The chain recombines TRBV7-6 with TRBJ2-2, with 8 bases matching TRBD1. The CDR3 is 16 residues long. V was pared by 6 bases and J by 5 bases, with 11 bases of the junction left unmatched. Per germline, CDR1 SGHVS and CDR2 FNYEAQ. The DNA of the CDR3 is TGTGCCAGCAGTTTGTCTCGGACAGGGTCGACCGGGGAGCTGTTTTTT. This encodes CASSLSRTGSTGELFF.

This clone was counted between two and nine times. This chain links TRBV7-2 with TRBJ2-3, with D unclear. CDR1 and CDR2 from the germline V gene are SGHTA and FQGNSA. V dropped 4 bases and J dropped 2 bases, with 4 bases sitting between them. This CDR3 is 12 amino acids long. CDR3: CASSSYTDTQYF. For the CDR3, the DNA is TGTGCCAGCAGCTCCTACACAGATACGCAGTATTTT.

The genes are TRBV5-1 and TRBJ1-2; the D gene is possibly TRBD1 (5 bases). Deletions cut 0 bases from V and 6 bases from J, with 12 bases between. CDR3 length: 14 amino acids. Germline V gene lookup returns CDR1 SGHRS and CDR2 YFSETQ. The CDR3 DNA is TGCGCCAGCAGCTTGGGCGGAGGGGTCCATGGCTACACCTTC. Translated, it gives CASSLGGGVHGYTF.

The rearrangement uses TRBV10-3 and TRBJ2-2; 10 bases match TRBD1. CDR1 and CDR2 (germline): ENHRY, SYGVKD. With 0 bases clipped from V and 5 bases from J, the junction kept 9 bases outside the gene matches. This CDR3 is built from 18 residues. As DNA, the CDR3 is TGTGCCATCAGTGAGTCTGAGACAGGGGGCTTTAGGACCGGGGAGCTGTTTTTT. Residues: CAISESETGGFRTGELFF.

The genes are TRBV5-1 and TRBJ2-7; 7 positions agree with TRBD1. V was pared by 5 bases and J by 1 base, with 6 bases of the junction left unmatched. This CDR3 region has 14 residues. The V gene's germline CDR1 is SGHRS and CDR2 YFSETQ. CDR3 nucleotides: TGCGCCAGCAGTTCGGGACAGCTATCCTACGAGCAGTACTTC. Translated, it gives CASSSGQLSYEQYF. Full variable domain (rest looked up from reference TRBV5-1 and TRBJ2-7): KAGVTQTPRYLIKTRGQQVTLSCSPISGHRSVSWYQQTPGQGLQFLFEYFSETQRNKGNFPGRFSGRQFSNSRSEMNVSTLELGDSALYLCASSSGQLSYEQYFGPGTRLTVT.

V gene TRBV9 combines with J gene TRBJ2-5, with 7 positions matching TRBD2. CDR3 size: 14 residues. The germline V gene has CDR1 SGDLS and CDR2 YYNGEE. The ends lost 0 bases at V and 5 bases at J; junction bases unmatched: 4. CDR3 sequence: CASSVVVGGETQYF. CDR3 coding DNA: TGTGCCAGCAGCGTAGTGGTGGGAGGGGAGACCCAGTACTTC. Combining the CDR3 with reference TRBV9 and TRBJ2-5 gives the whole variable domain DSGVTQTPKHLITATGQRVTLRCSPRSGDLSVYWYQQSLDQGLQFLIQYYNGEERAKGNILERFSAQQFPDLHSELNLSSLELGDSALYFCASSVVVGGETQYFGPGTRLLVL.

The CDR3 region has the DNA TGTGCCAGCAGCCCCGGAGGCGGGGAACTGTTTTTT. It encodes CASSPGGGELFF. This sequence joins TRBV7-9 and TRBJ1-4; no definite D call. Trimming stripped 5 bases from V and 12 bases from J, with 13 bases between. Germline V gene sequence: CDR1 SEHNR, CDR2 FQNEAQ (reference sequence). The CDR3 runs 12 residues. The variable domain in full, completed from reference TRBV7-9 and TRBJ1-4, reads DTGVSQNPRHKITKRGQNVTFRCDPISEHNRLYWYRQTLGQGPEFLTYFQNEAQLEKSRLLSDRFSAERPKGSFSTLEIQRTEQGDSAMYLCASSPGGGELFFGSGTQLSVL.

The CDR3 nucleotides read TGTGCCAGCAGTGACACAGGCGGCACTGAAGCTTTCTTT. This codes for CASSDTGGTEAFF. The chain is built from TRBV27 and TRBJ1-1, with a weak D call TRBD1 (5 bases). The CDR3 is 13 residues long. In germline, CDR1 is MNHEY, CDR2 SMNVEV (reference sequence). Trimming pared 5 bases from V and 4 bases from J, leaving 11 bases between.

The chain joins TRBV19 to TRBJ1-1, with 8 positions matching TRBD1. The CDR3 loop spans 13 amino acids. Germline trimming cut 4 bases from V and 10 bases from J; bases unmatched to any gene: 8. Germline V gene data show CDR1 as LNHDA and CDR2 as SQIVND (reference sequence). CDR3 DNA: TGTGCCAGTAGTAAAGGACAGGGAGGGCGAGCTTTCTTT. Translating it yields CASSKGQGGRAFF.

This chain uses TRBV6-5 with TRBJ2-7; 11 bases align to TRBD1. Trimming took 5 bases from V and 4 from J; bases not matched to a gene: 4. The CDR3 length is 14 residues. Germline-derived CDR1 and CDR2 are MNHEY and SVGAGI. This chain's CDR3 is CASSGTGGRYEQYF. The CDR3 DNA follows: TGTGCCAGCAGTGGGACAGGGGGACGTTACGAGCAGTACTTC.

The J gene is TRBJ2-5, the V gene TRBV29-1; possibly TRBD1 for D (5 bases). This CDR3 region has 13 residues. V was clipped by 1 base and J by 5 bases, with 11 bases between them. Per the germline V gene, CDR1 is SQVTM and CDR2 is ANQGSEA. The CDR3 DNA reads as TGCAGCGTTGAAGGGGCAGGGTTGGAGACCCAGTACTTC. It is translated as CSVEGAGLETQYF.

The chain carries TRBV5-1 and TRBJ1-2; 7 nucleotides line up with TRBD1. V gave up 0 bases and J gave up 3 bases; unmatched junction bases: 5. The length of the CDR3 is 15 residues. CDR1 SGHRS and CDR2 YFSETQ come from the germline V gene. The CDR3 region is CASSLVGQGDYGYTF. For the CDR3, the DNA is TGCGCCAGCAGCTTGGTCGGGCAGGGGGACTATGGCTACACCTTC.

Comments on this clone: This sample includes further DNA sequences coding for the same CDR3. The genes are TRBV19 and TRBJ2-1; a weak D match, TRBD2 (7 bases). V was clipped by 5 bases and J by 2 bases, with 10 bases between them. Germline V gene sequence: CDR1 LNHDA, CDR2 SQIVND (reference sequence). The length of the CDR3 is 14 residues. The CDR3 region has the DNA TGTGCCAGTAGTTTGGGGGGGCCCTACAATGAGCAGTTCTTC. It specifies CASSLGGPYNEQFF.

The chain links TRBV9 to TRBJ2-1; 13 nucleotides align to TRBD2. The CDR3 is made up of 18 amino acids. V lost 4 bases and J lost 5; bases outside the gene matches: 12. Germline values: CDR1 SGDLS, CDR2 YYNGEE. CDR3 DNA: TGTGCCAGCAGCACGCGACTAGCGGGGGGTACCGGCCACAATGAGCAGTTCTTC. As protein: CASSTRLAGGTGHNEQFF.

V is TRBV6-1 and J is TRBJ2-7; D is perhaps TRBD2 (5 bases). CDR1 MNHNS and CDR2 SASEGT come from the germline V gene. This CDR3 spans 14 amino acids. V lost 0 bases and J 2 bases, leaving 8 bases between the germline ends. As DNA, the CDR3 is TGTGCCAGCAGTGAAGCAGGAGGCCCCTACGAGCAGTACTTC. As protein: CASSEAGGPYEQYF.

The rearrangement links TRBV19 to TRBJ1-6; 7 bases fit TRBD1. The germline CDR1 and CDR2 sequences are LNHDA and SQIVND (reference sequence). This CDR3 is built from 15 residues. J was trimmed by 9 bases and V by 2 bases; bases with no gene match: 7. The CDR3 here is CASSIPPTGFSPLHF. In DNA form, the CDR3 reads TGTGCCAGTAGTATACCACCGACAGGGTTTTCACCCCTCCACTTT.

The chain recombines TRBV2 with TRBJ2-2, with 9 bases matching TRBD1. From germline, CDR1 is SNHLY and CDR2 FYNNEI. The CDR3 extends over 15 amino acids. With V trimmed by 8 bases and J by 3 bases, 7 bases remained unmatched. The CDR3 sequence: CASLPGQGYTGELFF. CDR3 DNA sequence: TGTGCCAGCCTCCCTGGACAGGGGTACACCGGGGAGCTGTTTTTT. Filled out from reference TRBV2 and TRBJ2-2, the complete variable domain reads EPEVTQTPSHQVTQMGQEVILRCVPISNHLYFYWYRQILGQKVEFLVSFYNNEISEKSEIFDDQFSVERPDGSNFTLKIRSTKLEDSAMYFCASLPGQGYTGELFFGEGSRLTVL.

Here the CDR3 DNA reads TGCGCCAGCAGCTTGGGACAGGTTGAAGGGGAAGCTTTCTTT. This translates into CASSLGQVEGEAFF. The rearrangement uses TRBV5-1 and TRBJ1-1; tentative D call: TRBD1 (6 bases). This CDR3 comprises 14 residues. Trimming left V 0 bases short and J 8 bases short, with 14 bases between. Germline values: CDR1 SGHRS, CDR2 YFSETQ.

CDR3 loop: CASSKPRLAWLADTQYF. CDR3 nucleotide sequence: TGTGCCAGCAGCAAACCCAGGCTTGCGTGGTTAGCAGATACGCAGTATTTT. The chain couples TRBV21-1 to TRBJ2-3; TRBD1, the table's D call, was not compared with the DNA. TRBV21-1 is marked as a pseudogene. This CDR3 has 17 residues.